The 9 T cell receptor beta chains presented below share a single source sample, sequenced in a study of shared clonotypes between healthy human individuals. Positively selected for CCR7, the CD45RO-negative cells used as naive CD8 cells excluded terminally differentiated effector memory CD45RA+ cells. TCRdb's copy holds only in-frame clones and misses some; the assay was immunoSEQ multiplex PCR. The repertoire holds roughly 2.1 million clones, with 85% to 95% as singletons. Material for sequencing was naive CD8+ T cells from PBMCs. These receptor sequences come from a man aged 18-30 years in good health. Some clones in this sample may be carry-over from other donors' samples.

In the case of this clone: This specimen includes other DNA sequences encoding the same CDR3. The chain employs TRBV6-1 and TRBJ2-7, with D possibly being TRBD1 (5 bases). Between the trimmed V and J ends, which lost 3 bases and 0 bases, there was a span of 9 bases. Per the germline V gene, CDR1 is MNHNS and CDR2 is SASEGT. This CDR3 has 14 amino acids. For the CDR3, the DNA is TGTGCCAGCAGTGAGGGGCGGTACTCCTACGAGCAGTACTTC. Protein sequence: CASSEGRYSYEQYF.

This chain links TRBV2 with TRBJ2-7; D not certain. This CDR3 has 11 residues. Trimming removed 3 bases from V and 11 bases from J, with 11 bases in between. Germline-derived CDR1 and CDR2 are SNHLY and FYNNEI. CDR3 in DNA: TGTGCCAGCAGTGATATGGGGATGGAGTACTTC. Translated: CASSDMGMEYF.

This chain connects TRBV7-8 to TRBJ2-1, with 12 bases fitting TRBD2. Germline V gene data show CDR1 as SGHVS and CDR2 as FQNEAQ. J lost 5 bases, V lost 3 bases, and 11 bases had no gene match. This CDR3 contains 18 residues. The CDR3 reads CASSFFVAGTSGHNEQFF. The CDR3 DNA is TGTGCCAGCAGCTTTTTCGTTGCCGGGACTAGCGGGCACAATGAGCAGTTCTTC.

The V call is TRBV5-5, the J call TRBJ2-7; 8 bases map to TRBD2. The ends lost 4 bases at V and 1 base at J; junction bases unmatched: 7. The length of the CDR3 is 15 residues. Germline loops: CDR1 SGHKS, CDR2 YYEKEE (reference sequence). The CDR3 nucleotides are TGTGCCAGCAGCATTAGCGGGGAAAGGTCCTACGAGCAGTACTTC. Encoded protein: CASSISGERSYEQYF.

V is TRBV4-3 and J is TRBJ2-7; 11 bases fit TRBD2. Trimming removed 0 bases from V and 4 bases from J; junction bases left unmatched: 11. Germline loops: CDR1 LGHNA, CDR2 YSLEER. The CDR3 consists of 18 residues. CDR3 sequence reads: CASSQDREIAGGGYEQYF. The CDR3, as DNA: TGCGCCAGCAGCCAAGATCGTGAGATAGCGGGAGGGGGTTACGAGCAGTACTTC.

The rearrangement uses TRBV4-2 and TRBJ1-1, with D possibly matching TRBD1 (5 bases). Germline CDR1 is LGHNA and CDR2 is YNFKEQ. CDR3 length: 16 amino acids. Trimming left V 0 bases short and J 0 bases short, with 11 bases between. CDR3 region: CASSQETVGLNTEAFF. The CDR3 nucleotides are TGTGCCAGCAGCCAAGAGACAGTGGGATTGAACACTGAAGCTTTCTTT.

V gene TRBV28 combines with J gene TRBJ2-7; 8 bases line up with TRBD1. The CDR3 length is 14 residues. The germline V gene has CDR1 MDHEN and CDR2 SYDVKM. The J segment lost 0 bases and the V segment lost 7 bases, leaving 5 bases of the junction unmatched. CDR3 nucleotide sequence: TGTGCCAGCATCGGGACAGGAGCCTCCTACGAGCAGTACTTC. It yields the protein CASIGTGASYEQYF. Drawing the rest from reference TRBV28 and TRBJ2-7, the complete variable domain is DVKVTQSSRYLVKRTGEKVFLECVQDMDHENMFWYRQDPGLGLRLIYFSYDVKMKEKGDIPEGYSVSREKKERFSLILESASTNQTSMYLCASIGTGASYEQYFGPGTRLTVT.

CDR3 DNA sequence: TGTGCCAGCAGTTCAGGACAGGGAAATTACAATGAGCAGTTCTTC. It specifies CASSSGQGNYNEQFF. The chain couples TRBV28 to TRBJ2-1; 8 positions agree with TRBD1. This CDR3 region has 15 residues. V lost 4 bases and J lost 4; bases outside the gene matches: 6. The germline V gene encodes CDR1 MDHEN and CDR2 SYDVKM.

As for this clone: This sample includes further DNA sequences coding for the same CDR3. V usage is TRBV9 and J usage is TRBJ2-7, with D hard to call. Trimming pared 3 bases from V and 4 bases from J, leaving 11 bases between. Germline CDR1 is SGDLS and CDR2 is YYNGEE. The CDR3 runs to 13 residues. CDR3 loop: CASSGDRPYEQYF. The CDR3 DNA is TGTGCCAGCAGCGGAGACCGACCTTACGAGCAGTACTTC.